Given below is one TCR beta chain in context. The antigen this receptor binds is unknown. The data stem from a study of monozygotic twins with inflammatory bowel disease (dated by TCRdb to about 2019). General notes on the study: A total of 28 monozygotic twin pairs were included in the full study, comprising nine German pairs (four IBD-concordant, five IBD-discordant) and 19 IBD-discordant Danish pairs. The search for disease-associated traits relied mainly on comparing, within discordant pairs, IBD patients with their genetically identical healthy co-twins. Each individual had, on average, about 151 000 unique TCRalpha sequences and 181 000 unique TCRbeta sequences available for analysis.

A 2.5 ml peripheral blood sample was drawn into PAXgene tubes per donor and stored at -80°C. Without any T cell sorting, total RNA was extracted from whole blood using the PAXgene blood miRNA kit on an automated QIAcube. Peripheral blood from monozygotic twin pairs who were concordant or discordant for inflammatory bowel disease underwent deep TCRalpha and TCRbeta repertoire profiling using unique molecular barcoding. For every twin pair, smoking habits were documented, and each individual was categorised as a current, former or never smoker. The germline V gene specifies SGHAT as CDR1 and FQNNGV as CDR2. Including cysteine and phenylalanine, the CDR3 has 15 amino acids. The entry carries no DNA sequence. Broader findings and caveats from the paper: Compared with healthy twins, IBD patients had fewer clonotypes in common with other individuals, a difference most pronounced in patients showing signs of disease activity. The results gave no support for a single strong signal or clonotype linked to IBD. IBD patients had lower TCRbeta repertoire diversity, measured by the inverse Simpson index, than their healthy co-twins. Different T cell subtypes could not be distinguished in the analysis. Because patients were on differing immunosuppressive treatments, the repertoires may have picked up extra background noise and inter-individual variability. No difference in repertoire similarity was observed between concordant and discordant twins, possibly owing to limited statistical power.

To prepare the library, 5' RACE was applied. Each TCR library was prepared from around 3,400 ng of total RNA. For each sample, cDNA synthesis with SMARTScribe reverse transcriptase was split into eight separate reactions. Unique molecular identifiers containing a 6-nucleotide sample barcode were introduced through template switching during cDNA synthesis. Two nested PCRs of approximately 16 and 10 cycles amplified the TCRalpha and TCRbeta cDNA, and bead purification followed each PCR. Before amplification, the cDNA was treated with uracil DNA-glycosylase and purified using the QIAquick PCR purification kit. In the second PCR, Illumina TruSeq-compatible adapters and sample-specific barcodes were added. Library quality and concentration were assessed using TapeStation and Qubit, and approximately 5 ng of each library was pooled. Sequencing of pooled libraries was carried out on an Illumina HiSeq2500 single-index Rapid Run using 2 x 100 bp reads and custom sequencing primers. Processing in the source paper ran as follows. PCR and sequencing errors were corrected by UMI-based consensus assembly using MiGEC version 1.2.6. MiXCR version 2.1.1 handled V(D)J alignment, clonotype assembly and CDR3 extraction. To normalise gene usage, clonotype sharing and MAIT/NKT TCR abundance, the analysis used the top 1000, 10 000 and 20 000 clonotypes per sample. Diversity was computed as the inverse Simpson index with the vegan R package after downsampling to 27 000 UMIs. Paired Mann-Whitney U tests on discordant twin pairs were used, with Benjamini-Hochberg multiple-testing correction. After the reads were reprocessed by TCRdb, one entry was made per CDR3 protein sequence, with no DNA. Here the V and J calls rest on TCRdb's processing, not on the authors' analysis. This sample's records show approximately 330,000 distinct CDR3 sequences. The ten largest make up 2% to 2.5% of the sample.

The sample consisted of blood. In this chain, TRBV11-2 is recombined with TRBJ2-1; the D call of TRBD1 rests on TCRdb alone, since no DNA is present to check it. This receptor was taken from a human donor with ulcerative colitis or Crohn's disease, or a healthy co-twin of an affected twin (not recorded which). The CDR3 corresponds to CASSPAPTAGVEQFF.